This TCR beta chain was profiled in a study of OX40 agonist ivuxolimab in advanced cancers. Study context: Those enrolled were about 82% male, with a mean age of around 57 years and ages from about 20 to 90.

TCRdb keeps only in-frame clones here, not all; method: immunoSEQ multiplex PCR. The sample contains roughly 74,000 clones, over 80% of which appear only once. V was shortened by 8 bases and J by 3 bases, with 11 bases between the two germline ends. Per the germline V gene, CDR1 is SEHNR and CDR2 is FQNEAQ (reference sequence). The length of the CDR3 is 13 residues. In the case of this clone: Its specificity is not known.

Study outcomes and limitations: Those patients achieving a partial response at 0.1-3.0 mg/kg showed among the lowest clonal expansion.

This chain links TRBV7-9 with TRBJ1-3; no reliable D call. This sequence originates from an adult with an advanced solid tumor such as melanoma, head and neck, liver or kidney cancer. The input for sequencing was CD4+ or CD8+ T cells sorted from blood, taken in a trial of the OX40 agonist ivuxolimab. The CDR3 DNA reads TGTGCCAGCGAACCGGAGGATGGAAACACCATATATTTT. Translated: CASEPEDGNTIYF.